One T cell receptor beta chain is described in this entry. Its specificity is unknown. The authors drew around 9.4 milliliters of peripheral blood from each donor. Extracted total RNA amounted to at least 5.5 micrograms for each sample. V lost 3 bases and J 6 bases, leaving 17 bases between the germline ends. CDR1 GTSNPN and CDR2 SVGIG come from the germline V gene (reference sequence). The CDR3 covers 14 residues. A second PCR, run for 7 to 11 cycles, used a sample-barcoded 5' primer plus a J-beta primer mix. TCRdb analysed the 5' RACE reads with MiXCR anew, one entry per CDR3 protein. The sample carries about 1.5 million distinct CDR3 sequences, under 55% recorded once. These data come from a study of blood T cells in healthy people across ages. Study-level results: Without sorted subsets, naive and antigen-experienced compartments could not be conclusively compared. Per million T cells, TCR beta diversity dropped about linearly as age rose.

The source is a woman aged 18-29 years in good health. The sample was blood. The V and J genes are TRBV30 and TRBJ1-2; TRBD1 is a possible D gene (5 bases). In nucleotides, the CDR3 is TGTGCCTGGAGGGGGCAGGGTTCTCGCCATGGCTACACCTTC. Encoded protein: CAWRGQGSRHGYTF.